A single sample is the source of the 25 T cell receptor beta chains below, sequenced in a study of regulatory T cells in long-lasting Graves disease. The time point here: newly diagnosed GD, antithyroid drugs for less than 3 months. After RNA was extracted from PBMCs, the TCR library was made from it. Building the TCR beta libraries relied on iRepertoire HTBI primers, and CDR3 regions underwent Arm-PCR. TCRdb re-analysed the multiplex PCR reads in MiXCR, keeping a single row per CDR3 protein. The sample has about half a million distinct CDR3 sequences, around 13% seen once. The data also belong to a second study, concerning T cells in Graves' hyperthyroidism and ophthalmopathy.

Sequenced here: peripheral blood mononuclear cells (PBMCs), sampled at new diagnosis, from a patient treated with antithyroid drugs. These receptors all stem from a woman aged 25 to 39 with Graves disease.

The V gene is TRBV2, the J gene TRBJ2-7, with D hard to call. The CDR3 sequence is 16 residues long. The germline gives CDR1 SNHLY, CDR2 FYNNEI. V lost 5 bases and J lost 6, with 23 bases in between. In DNA, the CDR3 is TGTGCCAGCAGTTCTAACCGTGACTGGACCCACCCCGAGCAGTACTTC. Amino acid sequence: CASSSNRDWTHPEQYF.

The chain combines TRBV7-2 with TRBJ2-5; 13 bases line up with TRBD2. The CDR3 loop spans 15 amino acids. V shed 5 bases, J shed 5 bases, and the junction held 5 bases outside the gene matches. From germline, CDR1 is SGHTA and CDR2 FQGNSA. CDR3 DNA: TGTGCCAGCAGCCGACTAGCGGGAGGTGGGGAGACCCAGTACTTC. It is translated as CASSRLAGGGETQYF.

In this sample, this clonotype turned up a few times. This chain joins TRBV5-1 and TRBJ2-1, with a tentative D call TRBD1 (5 bases). The CDR3 is 14 residues long. V lost 1 base to trimming and J lost 9 bases, with 14 bases between them. Germline CDR1 is SGHRS and CDR2 is YFSETQ. The CDR3 DNA follows: TGCGCCAGCAGCTTGCGGCAGGGAATCGGTGAGCAGTTCTTC. Its translation: CASSLRQGIGEQFF.

This clonotype was seen at least ten times. The V call is TRBV27, the J call TRBJ2-7; tentative D call: TRBD1 (8 bases). Deletions cut 6 bases from V and 3 bases from J, with 21 bases between. In germline, CDR1 is MNHEY, CDR2 SMNVEV (reference sequence). This CDR3 comprises 16 residues. CDR3 sequence: CASSFGRTGRGYEQYF. CDR3 in DNA: TGTGCCAGCAGCTTCGGGAGGACAGGGAGAGGCTACGAGCAGTACTTC.

This clonotype was observed at least ten times. CDR3 protein: CSASQIGEIFDEQYF. CDR3 nucleotide sequence: TGCAGTGCTAGCCAGATTGGAGAGATATTCGACGAGCAGTACTTC. The V call is TRBV20-1, the J call TRBJ2-7; D remains unclear. This CDR3 is 15 amino acids long. The germline V gene encodes CDR1 DFQATT and CDR2 SNEGSKA (reference sequence). V gave up 3 bases and J gave up 5 bases, with 20 bases separating them.

This clonotype was picked up many times. CDR3 DNA sequence: TGTGCCAGCAGTGAGATGAGCTACGAGCAGTACTTC. Translating gives CASSEMSYEQYF. The V gene is TRBV2, the J gene TRBJ2-7, with unresolved D. This CDR3 is 12 amino acids long. The V and J ends lost 3 bases and 3 bases respectively, with 6 bases between them. CDR1 SNHLY and CDR2 FYNNEI come from the germline V gene.

This clonotype was seen many times. The rearrangement joins TRBV2 to TRBJ1-2; 8 bases are shared with TRBD1. The trim removed 2 bases at V and 4 bases at J, leaving 12 bases unmatched. Germline V lookup: CDR1 SNHLY, CDR2 FYNNEI. The CDR3 is 17 amino acids. CDR3 protein: CASSEPLTGDRSYGYTF. CDR3 coding DNA: TGTGCCAGCAGTGAACCCCTGACAGGGGATAGGAGCTATGGCTACACCTTC.

The V call is TRBV7-9, the J call TRBJ2-7; TRBD1 agrees at 9 bases. Germline V gives CDR1 SEHNR, CDR2 FQNEAQ (reference sequence). This CDR3 is built from 14 residues. V shed 2 bases, J shed 5 bases, and the junction held 4 bases outside the gene matches. CDR3 protein: CASSLLGTGHEQYF. Written as DNA, the CDR3 is TGTGCCAGCAGCTTATTGGGGACAGGGCACGAGCAGTACTTC.

This clonotype has at least ten counts. Here the CDR3 reads CASSLDGGYGNQPQHF. DNA for the CDR3: TGCGCCAGCAGCTTGGATGGGGGGTATGGCAATCAGCCCCAGCATTTT. V usage is TRBV5-1 and J usage is TRBJ1-5; a possible D gene is TRBD1 (5 bases). CDR1 is SGHRS, CDR2 YFSETQ, per germline. This CDR3 has 16 amino acids. The V end was cut by 0 bases, the J end by 2 bases, with 12 bases between.

The table lists this clonotype with a few counts. The CDR3 DNA reads as TGTGCCACCAGCACTGCTGCCCGGGACGCGGGGGAGACCCAGTACTTC. Residues: CATSTAARDAGETQYF. V and J are TRBV15 and TRBJ2-5; maybe TRBD2 (6 bases). CDR1 and CDR2 from the germline V gene are LNHNV and YYDKDF (reference sequence). V lost 4 bases to trimming and J lost 5 bases, with 20 bases between them. The CDR3 covers 16 residues.

The sample holds many counts of this clonotype. A junction boundary mismatches the germline segment, possibly from a read error. V and J are TRBV7-9 and TRBJ2-1; 7 bases fit TRBD2. Germline V gene sequence: CDR1 SEHNR, CDR2 FQNEAQ (reference sequence). This CDR3 has 13 residues. The CDR3 is CASSHGGYTEQFF. CDR3 in DNA: TGTGCCAGCAGCCACGGGGGGTACACTGAGCAGTTCTTC.

This clonotype has ten or more counts. CDR3 DNA: TGTGCCAGCAGCCATGGACAGGGAGGCGCTGAAGCTTTCTTT. Translating gives CASSHGQGGAEAFF. The chain recombines TRBV5-6 with TRBJ1-1; 8 nucleotides line up with TRBD1. With V trimmed by 4 bases and J by 6 bases, 8 bases remained unmatched. Germline V gives CDR1 SGHDT, CDR2 YYEEEE. The CDR3 consists of 14 residues.

This clonotype was observed a handful of times. The V and J genes are TRBV30 and TRBJ1-5, with no clear D. The CDR3 sequence is 13 residues long. Germline assignment: CDR1 GTSNPN and CDR2 SVGIG (reference sequence). The V end lost 3 bases, the J end lost 3 bases, and 9 bases lay between the germline ends. The CDR3 loop reads CAWRADNNQPQHF. CDR3 in DNA: TGTGCCTGGAGGGCCGACAACAATCAGCCCCAGCATTTT.

This chain connects TRBV27 to TRBJ2-1, with 8 bases lining up with TRBD1. The CDR3 loop spans 16 amino acids. With V trimmed by 8 bases and J by 2 bases, 11 bases remained unmatched. Germline V lookup: CDR1 MNHEY, CDR2 SMNVEV (reference sequence). CDR3 sequence: CASQVAGTGPYNEQFF. CDR3 sequence (DNA): TGTGCCAGCCAGGTTGCGGGGACAGGCCCCTACAATGAGCAGTTCTTC.

A note on this clonotype: A much larger clone sits a single nucleotide away, making a read error possible. This CDR3 is missing its conserved last phenylalanine or tryptophan, likely due to a read error. The chain joins TRBV20-1 to TRBJ2-1; 7 bases line up with TRBD1. Germline V gene data show CDR1 as DFQATT and CDR2 as SNEGSKA (reference sequence). Trimming took 0 bases from V and 9 from J; bases not matched to a gene: 11. The CDR3 is 15 amino acids. CDR3 residues: CSARDERDSSIEQFS. Written as DNA, the CDR3 is TGCAGTGCTAGAGATGAACGGGACAGTTCAATTGAGCAGTTCTCC.

Many counts were recorded for this clonotype. The chain has TRBV2 and TRBJ1-1, with a weak D call TRBD1 (5 bases). The CDR3 extends over 14 amino acids. The germline gives CDR1 SNHLY, CDR2 FYNNEI. V was clipped by 5 bases and J by 1 base, with 11 bases between them. The DNA for the CDR3 is TGTGCCAGCAGTTACATCACAGGGAACACTGAAGCTTTCTTT. Translating gives CASSYITGNTEAFF.

This clonotype was found many times. This chain connects TRBV20-1 to TRBJ2-7; D unclear. Germline-derived CDR1 and CDR2 are DFQATT and SNEGSKA (reference sequence). This CDR3 spans 12 amino acids. V lost 3 bases to trimming and J lost 8 bases, with 14 bases between them. CDR3 residues: CSASRSQTQQYF. The CDR3 DNA reads TGCAGTGCTAGCCGGTCGCAAACGCAGCAGTACTTC.

The chain links TRBV7-2 to TRBJ2-1; 8 bases are a match to TRBD2. From germline, CDR1 is SGHTA and CDR2 FQGNSA. The length of the CDR3 is 16 residues. V was pared by 3 bases and J by 10 bases, with 14 bases of the junction left unmatched. For the CDR3, the DNA is TGTGCCAGCAGCTTGGGGGTCCGGGAGGGCCGATGGGAGCAGTTCTTC. The encoded protein is CASSLGVREGRWEQFF.

This clonotype was recorded many times. The CDR3 DNA sequence: TGTGCCAGCAGCGGACGCTCTGGGGCCAACGTCCTGACTTTC. Its translation is CASSGRSGANVLTF. The genes are TRBV7-9 and TRBJ2-6; D call uncertain. Germline V gives CDR1 SEHNR, CDR2 FQNEAQ (reference sequence). The germline V and J ends were trimmed by 5 bases and 0 bases, with 5 bases remaining between them. The CDR3 spans 14 residues.

The sample holds many counts of this clonotype. The chain combines TRBV29-1 with TRBJ1-2, with unresolved D. Germline V gene lookup returns CDR1 SQVTM and CDR2 ANQGSEA. V lost 4 bases to trimming and J lost 2 bases, with 11 bases between them. CDR3 length equals 13 residues. For the CDR3, the DNA is TGCAGCGTTGGGAACCAGGAGAACTATGGCTACACCTTC. This translates into CSVGNQENYGYTF.

This clonotype was seen ten or more times. The chain employs TRBV30 and TRBJ1-6; TRBD1 is a possible D gene (5 bases). CDR1 is GTSNPN and CDR2 is SVGIG in the germline V gene (reference sequence). Trimming stripped 7 bases from V and 9 bases from J, with 16 bases between. CDR3 length: 13 amino acids. This CDR3 is CAYTTQGLSPLHF. The CDR3 DNA reads as TGTGCCTACACTACTCAGGGCCTTTCACCCCTCCACTTT.

This clonotype was recorded at least ten times. The chain links TRBV14 to TRBJ2-1; 7 positions match TRBD2. CDR1 SGHDN and CDR2 FVKESK come from the germline V gene. V lost 2 bases, J lost 2 bases, and 3 bases stayed unmatched. The CDR3 is 15 residues long. CDR3 coding DNA: TGTGCCAGCAGCCAAATGGGGGGGACCTACAATGAGCAGTTCTTC. Translated: CASSQMGGTYNEQFF.

The CDR3 nucleotides are TGTGCCAGCAGCCCGACAGGGGGCATTAATTCACCCCTCCACTTT. Translated, it gives CASSPTGGINSPLHF. V and J are TRBV3-1 and TRBJ1-6; 10 bases are a match to TRBD1. The CDR3 runs 15 residues. The V gene end was trimmed by 4 bases and the J gene end by 6 bases; junction bases not matched to a gene: 3. CDR1 LGHDT and CDR2 YNNKEL come from the germline V gene (reference sequence).

This clonotype was detected many times. This chain joins TRBV11-2 and TRBJ2-2; no firm D call. The germline CDR1 and CDR2 sequences are SGHAT and FQNNGV. Trimming took 0 bases from V and 0 from J, leaving 14 bases between them. The length of the CDR3 is 18 residues. CDR3: CASSLDATFTPNTGELFF. For the CDR3, the DNA is TGTGCCAGCAGCTTAGATGCGACTTTCACCCCGAACACCGGGGAGCTGTTTTTT.

This clonotype was detected many times. J is TRBJ2-1 and V is TRBV28, with 16 bases identical to TRBD2. The CDR3 totals 20 residues. V was clipped by 6 bases and J by 8 bases; unmatched bases: 19. Per germline, CDR1 MDHEN and CDR2 SYDVKM. CDR3 sequence reads: CASSFEPPGLAGGGGDEQFF. The DNA for the CDR3 is TGTGCCAGCAGCTTCGAACCCCCGGGACTAGCGGGAGGGGGGGGGGATGAGCAGTTCTTC.